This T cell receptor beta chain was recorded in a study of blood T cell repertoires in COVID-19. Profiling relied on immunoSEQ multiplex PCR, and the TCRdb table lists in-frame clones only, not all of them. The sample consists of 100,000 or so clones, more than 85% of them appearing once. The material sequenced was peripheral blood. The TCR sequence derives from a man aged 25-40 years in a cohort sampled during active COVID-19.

CDR3 region: CASSPRNRASYEQYF. Written as DNA, the CDR3 is TGTGCCAGTAGTCCCCGAAACCGAGCTTCCTACGAGCAGTACTTC. The V and J genes are TRBV19 and TRBJ2-7; D remains unclear. Germline assignment: CDR1 LNHDA and CDR2 SQIVND (reference sequence). This CDR3 has 15 amino acids. With 5 bases removed from V and 1 base from J, the gap between germline ends came to 15 bases.